The 12 T cell receptor beta chains in this list originate from one sample, sequenced in a study of T-cell memory formation after mild COVID-19. MiXCR was run by TCRdb on the 5' RACE reads, yielding one entry per CDR3 protein. The sample has 400,000 to 550,000 distinct CDR3 sequences; more than 20% are singletons. Sequenced: PBMCs or a T cell subset sorted from them (not recorded which). The receptors were gathered from an adult woman who had mild COVID-19 (a few samples of this study predate the infection). Cell type and time point are not known.

This clonotype was seen a single time. The chain employs TRBV7-2 and TRBJ2-3; D ambiguous. V lost 5 bases and J lost 0, with 15 bases in between. The CDR3 loop spans 16 amino acids. The germline V gene has CDR1 SGHTA and CDR2 FQGNSA. The CDR3 loop is CASSPGPGRSTDTQYF. CDR3 bases: TGTGCCAGCAGCCCCGGACCGGGCCGTAGCACAGATACGCAGTATTTT.

V gene TRBV18 combines with J gene TRBJ2-1; TRBD2 might be the D (5 bases). This CDR3 region has 17 residues. The V end lost 1 base, the J end lost 0 bases, and 13 bases lay between the germline ends. Looked up from germline, CDR1 is KGHSH and CDR2 is LQKENI. The CDR3 loop is CASSPLRGRDSYNEQFF. The CDR3 DNA reads TGTGCCAGCTCACCACTCCGTGGGAGAGACTCCTACAATGAGCAGTTCTTC.

The J gene is TRBJ2-2, the V gene TRBV19; D is uncertain. Germline-derived CDR1 and CDR2 are LNHDA and SQIVND (reference sequence). The CDR3 covers 12 residues. With 11 bases removed from V and 0 bases from J, the gap between germline ends came to 7 bases. DNA of the CDR3: TGTGCCGCCCGGACGAACACCGGGGAGCTGTTTTTT. Its translation: CAARTNTGELFF.

The sample holds a few counts of this clonotype. The chain carries TRBV20-1 and TRBJ2-1; tentatively, D is TRBD2 (5 bases). The V gene's germline CDR1 is DFQATT and CDR2 SNEGSKA (reference sequence). This CDR3 has 15 residues. The V end lost 7 bases, the J end lost 6 bases, and 22 bases lay between the germline ends. The CDR3 region has the DNA TGCAGTGTGGTGGCAAGGGAGAGGTCCCCCAATGAGCAGTTCTTC. It yields the protein CSVVARERSPNEQFF.

V usage is TRBV18 and J usage is TRBJ2-1, with D tentatively TRBD1 (5 bases). This CDR3 has 15 amino acids. Trimming took off 4 bases at V and 5 bases at J, with 15 bases between the two ends. CDR1 is KGHSH, CDR2 LQKENI, per germline. CDR3 nucleotide sequence: TGTGCCAGCTCACATGGACACCTAAGGGACAATGAGCAGTTCTTC. Protein product: CASSHGHLRDNEQFF.

In this sample, this clonotype turned up many times. The chain combines TRBV7-2 with TRBJ2-5, with D maybe TRBD2 (5 bases). Deletions cut 1 base from V and 5 bases from J, with 11 bases between. The CDR3 contains 14 residues. Germline V gene data show CDR1 as SGHTA and CDR2 as FQGNSA. As DNA, the CDR3 is TGTGCCAGCAGCTTAGAGGCTAGGGAGGAGACCCAGTACTTC. Translated: CASSLEAREETQYF.

The rearrangement uses TRBV5-1 and TRBJ2-7; 10 positions agree with TRBD1. Germline CDR1 is SGHRS and CDR2 is YFSETQ. This CDR3 spans 14 amino acids. V was clipped by 4 bases and J by 2 bases; unmatched bases: 3. Here the CDR3 DNA reads TGCGCCAGCAGCAACGGACAGGGGGCCTACGAGCAGTACTTC. As protein: CASSNGQGAYEQYF.

The V call is TRBV4-1, the J call TRBJ1-1; the match to TRBD1 covers 8 bases. The germline CDR1 and CDR2 sequences are MGHRA and YSYEKL. The CDR3 covers 20 residues. V lost 2 bases and J lost 5; bases outside the gene matches: 22. The DNA for the CDR3 is TGCGCCAGCAGCCAACGAAGGACAGGGATCCCTCGAACTATAAGGACTGAAGCTTTCTTT. It encodes CASSQRRTGIPRTIRTEAFF.

A few counts support this clonotype. The V gene is TRBV7-3, the J gene TRBJ2-5, with D perhaps TRBD1 (6 bases). In germline, CDR1 is SGHTA, CDR2 FQGTGA. This CDR3 is built from 16 residues. V gave up 5 bases and J gave up 1 base, with 17 bases separating them. Here the CDR3 reads CASSVGTSPGQETQYF. The CDR3 DNA sequence: TGTGCCAGCAGCGTAGGGACATCCCCGGGCCAAGAGACCCAGTACTTC. Based on the CDR3 plus reference TRBV7-3 and TRBJ2-5, the full variable domain is GAGVSQTPSNKVTEKGKYVELRCDPISGHTALYWYRQSLGQGPEFLIYFQGTGAADDSGLPNDRFFAVRPEGSVSTLKIQRTERGDSAVYLCASSVGTSPGQETQYFGPGTRLLVL.

The V and J genes are TRBV29-1 and TRBJ1-2; TRBD1 aligns across 7 bases. The germline V gene has CDR1 SQVTM and CDR2 ANQGSEA. The CDR3 extends over 13 amino acids. V gave up 7 bases and J gave up 4 bases; unmatched junction bases: 9. This chain's CDR3 is CSALGGGPYGYTF. In DNA form, the CDR3 reads TGCAGCGCCCTGGGAGGGGGCCCCTATGGCTACACCTTC.

The chain links TRBV5-1 to TRBJ2-2, with 11 bases that match TRBD2. The CDR3 extends over 16 amino acids. Trimming took 0 bases from V and 4 from J; bases not matched to a gene: 2. CDR1 is SGHRS, CDR2 YFSETQ, per germline. The CDR3 DNA sequence: TGCGCCAGCAGCTTGGAACTAGCGGGAGTCACCGGGGAGCTGTTTTTT. This sequence encodes CASSLELAGVTGELFF. The full variable domain, with the rest looked up from reference TRBV5-1 and TRBJ2-2, is KAGVTQTPRYLIKTRGQQVTLSCSPISGHRSVSWYQQTPGQGLQFLFEYFSETQRNKGNFPGRFSGRQFSNSRSEMNVSTLELGDSALYLCASSLELAGVTGELFFGEGSRLTVL.

This clonotype was seen a handful of times. V is TRBV7-9 and J is TRBJ2-3, with 11 bases identical to TRBD1. Germline V gene sequence: CDR1 SEHNR, CDR2 FQNEAQ (reference sequence). V lost 5 bases to trimming and J lost 4 bases; unmatched junction nucleotides: 5. This CDR3 spans 15 amino acids. The CDR3 region is CASSPRTGGADTQYF. The CDR3 DNA follows: TGTGCCAGCAGCCCAAGGACAGGGGGCGCAGATACGCAGTATTTT.